This entry is about one TCR beta chain. Its antigen is currently unknown. V lost 2 bases to trimming and J lost 5 bases, with 13 bases between them. The CDR3 runs to 15 residues. Per the germline V gene, CDR1 is MNHEY and CDR2 is SVGAGI. This sample stems from a study of cytomegalovirus exposure and HLA in healthy donors. Overall study context: The 120 or so validation repertoires used the same platform as the approximately 700 first-cohort repertoires, a later analysis reported. Study-level findings and limits: It was 150 to 200 TCR beta chains that were listed as cytomegalovirus-associated.

Sequencing used immunoSEQ multiplex PCR; TCRdb keeps in-frame clones, though not all of them. The sample includes 150,000 or so clones, 75% to 90% of them seen just once. The sequenced material came from PBMCs. The chain is built from TRBV6-5 and TRBJ2-4; tentatively, D is TRBD2 (6 bases). This TCR was recovered from a man aged 18 to 35 in good health and CMV-seropositive. The CDR3 nucleotides are TGTGCCAGCAGTTACGAGGCGGGGAGCGAAAACATTCAGTACTTC. Its protein is CASSYEAGSENIQYF.